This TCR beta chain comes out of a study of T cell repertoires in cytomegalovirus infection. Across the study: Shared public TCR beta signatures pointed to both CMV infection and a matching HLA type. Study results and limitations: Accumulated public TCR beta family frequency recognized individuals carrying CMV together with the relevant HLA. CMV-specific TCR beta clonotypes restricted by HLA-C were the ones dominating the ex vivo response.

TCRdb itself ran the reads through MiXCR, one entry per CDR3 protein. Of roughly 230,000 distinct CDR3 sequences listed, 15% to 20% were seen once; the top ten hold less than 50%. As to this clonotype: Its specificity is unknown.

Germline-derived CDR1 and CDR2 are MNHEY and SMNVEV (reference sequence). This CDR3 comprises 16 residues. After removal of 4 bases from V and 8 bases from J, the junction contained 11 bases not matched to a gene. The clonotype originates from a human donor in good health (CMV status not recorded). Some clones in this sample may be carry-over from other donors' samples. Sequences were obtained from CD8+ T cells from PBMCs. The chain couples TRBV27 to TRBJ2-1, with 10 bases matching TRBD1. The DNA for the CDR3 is TGTGCCAGCAGTTCCCTTTATCAGACAGGGGGCGATGAGCAGTTCTTC. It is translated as CASSSLYQTGGDEQFF.